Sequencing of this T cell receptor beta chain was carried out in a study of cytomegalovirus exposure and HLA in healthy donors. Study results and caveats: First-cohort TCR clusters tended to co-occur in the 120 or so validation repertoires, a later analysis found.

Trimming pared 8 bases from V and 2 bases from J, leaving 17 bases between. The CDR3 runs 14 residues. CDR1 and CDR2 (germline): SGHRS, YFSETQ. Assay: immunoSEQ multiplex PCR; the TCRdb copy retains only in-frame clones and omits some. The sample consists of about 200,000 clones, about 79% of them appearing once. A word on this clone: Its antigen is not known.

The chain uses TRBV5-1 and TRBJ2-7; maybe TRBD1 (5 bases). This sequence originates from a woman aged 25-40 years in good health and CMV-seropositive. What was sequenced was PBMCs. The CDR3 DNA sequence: TGCGCCAGTCGCCCTGGGGCGGCCGCCTACGAGCAGTACTTC. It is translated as CASRPGAAAYEQYF.